A selection of T cell receptor beta chains follows, all from one sample in a study of CD8 T cells in ankylosing spondylitis. TCRdb processed the 5' RACE reads anew with MiXCR; each CDR3 protein has one entry. Of 250,000 to 350,000 distinct CDR3 sequences listed, around 20% are singletons. What was sequenced was blood, either unsorted or a sorted T cell fraction (not recorded which). The receptors were gathered from a male donor with ankylosing spondylitis or in good health (not recorded which). The CDR3 runs from the conserved cysteine through the conserved F or W. D genes are given only for firm matches. Only part of the rows carry a size: once, few, many, or a class if the clone is expanded.

CDR3: CASGRDRSYGYTF; DNA: TGTGCCAGCGGTCGGGACAGGAGCTATGGCTACACCTTC; length: 13; J: TRBJ1-2; size: few; V: TRBV2; D: TRBD1
CDR3: CASSLFLGNEQFF; DNA: TGTGCCAGCAGCTTATTCCTAGGAAATGAGCAGTTCTTC; length: 13; J: TRBJ2-1; size: -; V: TRBV7-9; D: -
CDR3: CASTPDWTDNYGYTF; DNA: TGTGCCAGCACCCCCGACTGGACAGACAACTATGGCTACACCTTC; length: 15; J: TRBJ1-2; size: many; V: TRBV27; D: -
CDR3: CASSFPTLQETQYF; DNA: TGTGCCAGCAGCTTTCCTACTCTCCAAGAGACCCAGTACTTC; length: 14; J: TRBJ2-5; size: few; V: TRBV7-8; D: -
CDR3: CSAAKDGGANVLTF; DNA: TGCAGTGCGGCGAAGGACGGCGGGGCCAACGTCCTGACTTTC; length: 14; J: TRBJ2-6; size: -; V: TRBV20-1; D: -
CDR3: CSVTTRGETQYF; DNA: TGCAGCGTGACGACCAGGGGAGAGACCCAGTACTTC; length: 12; J: TRBJ2-5; size: few; V: TRBV29-1; D: -
CDR3: CASSKRASYNEQFF; DNA: TGTGCCAGCAGTAAAAGAGCCTCCTACAATGAGCAGTTCTTC; length: 14; J: TRBJ2-1; size: few; V: TRBV27; D: -
CDR3: CASSQVQVGNSPLHF; DNA: TGTGCCAGCAGCCAAGTCCAGGTCGGGAATTCACCCCTCCACTTT; length: 15; J: TRBJ1-6; size: -; V: TRBV3-1; D: -
CDR3: CASKGAEGTGELFF; DNA: TGTGCCAGCAAGGGGGCAGAAGGCACCGGGGAGCTGTTTTTT; length: 14; J: TRBJ2-2; size: -; V: TRBV27; D: TRBD1
CDR3: CAISDPPGQGPIANYGYTF; DNA: TGTGCCATCAGTGACCCCCCGGGACAGGGGCCGATAGCTAACTATGGCTACACCTTC; length: 19; J: TRBJ1-2; size: few; V: TRBV10-3; D: TRBD1
CDR3: CASSLGQAFGGAQPQHF; DNA: TGTGCCAGCAGCTTAGGTCAGGCCTTCGGGGGGGCTCAGCCCCAGCATTTT; length: 17; J: TRBJ1-5; size: -; V: TRBV7-8; D: -
CDR3: CSASPEGFLDEQFF; DNA: TGCAGTGCTAGCCCGGAGGGGTTTTTGGATGAGCAGTTCTTC; length: 14; J: TRBJ2-1; size: many; V: TRBV20-1; D: -
CDR3: CAGSFGGGLNTQYF; DNA: TGTGCCGGCTCATTCGGGGGGGGGCTAAATACGCAGTATTTT; length: 14; J: TRBJ2-3; size: -; V: TRBV10-3; D: TRBD2
CDR3: CASRTGDQLSPLHF; DNA: TGTGCCAGCAGAACAGGGGACCAACTTTCACCCCTCCACTTT; length: 14; J: TRBJ1-6; size: -; V: TRBV12-3/TRBV12-4; D: TRBD1
CDR3: CASSPWDRTSGNTIYF; DNA: TGTGCCAGCAGCCCGTGGGACAGGACCTCTGGAAACACCATATATTTT; length: 16; J: TRBJ1-3; size: -; V: TRBV11-2; D: TRBD1
CDR3: CATQGGGNQPQHF; DNA: TGTGCCACCCAGGGGGGGGGCAATCAGCCCCAGCATTTT; length: 13; J: TRBJ1-5; size: -; V: TRBV6-5; D: TRBD1
CDR3: CASSLVQGAPATQYF; DNA: TGTGCCAGCAGCCTGGTACAGGGGGCACCTGCGACCCAGTACTTC; length: 15; J: TRBJ2-5; size: -; V: TRBV3-1; D: TRBD1
CDR3: CASSLGGTTETQYF; DNA: TGTGCCAGCAGTTTAGGAGGGACAACAGAGACCCAGTACTTC; length: 14; J: TRBJ2-5; size: few; V: TRBV12-3/TRBV12-4; D: -
CDR3: CASSQDQAGFSPDTQYF; DNA: TGCGCCAGCAGCCAAGATCAGGCAGGGTTTAGTCCAGATACGCAGTATTTT; length: 17; J: TRBJ2-3; size: few; V: TRBV4-1; D: -
CDR3: CATSDLSRNEQFF; DNA: TGTGCCACCAGTGATTTGTCTAGGAATGAGCAGTTCTTC; length: 13; J: TRBJ2-1; size: -; V: TRBV24-1; D: -
CDR3: CASSSVGDTDTQYF; DNA: TGCGCCAGCAGCAGTGTGGGCGACACAGATACGCAGTATTTT; length: 14; J: TRBJ2-3; size: -; V: TRBV5-1; D: -
CDR3: CSAKRGSTDTQYF; DNA: TGCAGTGCTAAGCGGGGGAGCACAGATACGCAGTATTTT; length: 13; J: TRBJ2-3; size: -; V: TRBV20-1; D: TRBD2
CDR3: CASSQVGSDTEAFF; DNA: TGTGCCAGCAGCCAAGTGGGGTCGGACACTGAAGCTTTCTTT; length: 14; J: TRBJ1-1; size: -; V: TRBV3-1; D: -
CDR3: CASSFPAGGEQFF; DNA: TGTGCCAGCAGCTTCCCAGCGGGGGGTGAGCAGTTCTTC; length: 13; J: TRBJ2-1; size: few; V: TRBV5-6; D: TRBD2
CDR3: CASSLAPSGRGDTQYF; DNA: TGTGCCAGCAGCCTAGCCCCGAGCGGGCGCGGAGATACGCAGTATTTT; length: 16; J: TRBJ2-3; size: few; V: TRBV11-2; D: -
CDR3: CASSHYGAQIGQYF; DNA: TGTGCCAGCAGCCACTACGGTGCACAGATAGGGCAGTATTTT; length: 14; J: TRBJ2-3; size: few; V: TRBV4-2; D: -
CDR3: CASSQVVGVFQPQHF; DNA: TGCGCCAGCAGCCAAGTTGTCGGGGTTTTTCAGCCCCAGCATTTT; length: 15; J: TRBJ1-5; size: -; V: TRBV4-1; D: -
CDR3: CSATITGGAYNSPLHF; DNA: TGCAGTGCTACTATAACAGGGGGAGCTTATAATTCACCCCTCCACTTT; length: 16; J: TRBJ1-6; size: few; V: TRBV20-1; D: TRBD1
CDR3: CASSHGSQYEQFF; DNA: TGCGCCAGCAGCCACGGGAGTCAATATGAGCAGTTCTTC; length: 13; J: TRBJ2-1; size: -; V: TRBV4-1; D: -
CDR3: CASSYAGIGSGANVLTF; DNA: TGTGCCAGCAGTTACGCGGGGATAGGCTCTGGGGCCAACGTCCTGACTTTC; length: 17; J: TRBJ2-6; size: many; V: TRBV6-5; D: -
CDR3: CATSDLTGQGIYEQFF; DNA: TGTGCCACCAGTGATTTAACGGGACAGGGGATCTATGAGCAGTTCTTC; length: 16; J: TRBJ2-1; size: -; V: TRBV24-1; D: TRBD1
CDR3: CASRAQGQPSETQYF; DNA: TGTGCCAGCAGGGCCCAGGGACAGCCCTCGGAGACCCAGTACTTC; length: 15; J: TRBJ2-5; size: few; V: TRBV6-1; D: TRBD1
CDR3: CASSPRSAGEKLFF; DNA: TGTGCCAGCAGCCCTAGGTCGGCGGGTGAAAAACTGTTTTTT; length: 14; J: TRBJ1-4; size: -; V: TRBV7-2; D: -
CDR3: CASRFSGPNIQYF; DNA: TGTGCCAGCCGTTTTTCGGGGCCCAACATTCAGTACTTC; length: 13; J: TRBJ2-4; size: -; V: TRBV12-3/TRBV12-4; D: -
CDR3: CSAHSGSRVGTQYF; DNA: TGCAGTGCTCACAGCGGGAGCAGGGTAGGGACCCAGTACTTC; length: 14; J: TRBJ2-5; size: few; V: TRBV20-1; D: TRBD2
CDR3: CATIQGATEAFF; DNA: TGTGCCACTATACAGGGGGCCACTGAAGCTTTCTTT; length: 12; J: TRBJ1-1; size: -; V: TRBV12-3/TRBV12-4; D: TRBD1
CDR3: CSVARDANEKLFF; DNA: TGCAGCGTAGCCCGGGACGCTAATGAAAAACTGTTTTTT; length: 13; J: TRBJ1-4; size: -; V: TRBV29-1; D: -
CDR3: CASSLSGGSEETQYF; DNA: TGTGCTAGCAGCTTATCTGGGGGAAGTGAAGAGACCCAGTACTTC; length: 15; J: TRBJ2-5; size: -; V: TRBV7-7; D: -
CDR3: CASSLSGKGTDTQYF; DNA: TGTGCCAGCAGCTTATCCGGCAAAGGCACAGATACGCAGTATTTT; length: 15; J: TRBJ2-3; size: many; V: TRBV7-3; D: -
CDR3: CASSWYNEQFF; DNA: TGTGCCAGCAGTTGGTACAATGAGCAGTTCTTC; length: 11; J: TRBJ2-1; size: -; V: TRBV28; D: -
CDR3: CASTPGQGTNEKLFF; DNA: TGTGCCAGCACCCCGGGACAGGGGACTAATGAAAAACTGTTTTTT; length: 15; J: TRBJ1-4; size: few; V: TRBV12-3/TRBV12-4; D: TRBD1
CDR3: CATSPISRLMNTEAFF; DNA: TGTGCCACCAGCCCCATTTCCCGACTCATGAACACTGAAGCTTTCTTT; length: 16; J: TRBJ1-1; size: -; V: TRBV15; D: -
CDR3: CSVNRGLGETQYF; DNA: TGCAGCGTAAACAGGGGATTGGGGGAGACCCAGTACTTC; length: 13; J: TRBJ2-5; size: many; V: TRBV29-1; D: TRBD1
CDR3: CASARLGRERYGYTF; DNA: TGTGCCAGCGCACGTCTGGGGAGGGAACGGTATGGCTACACCTTC; length: 15; J: TRBJ1-2; size: -; V: TRBV6-1; D: -
CDR3: CASSLLANEQFF; DNA: TGTGCCAGCAGTTTACTCGCCAATGAGCAGTTCTTC; length: 12; J: TRBJ2-1; size: many; V: TRBV12-3/TRBV12-4; D: -
CDR3: CASSQQLGPDTQYF; DNA: TGTGCCAGCAGCCAACAGTTAGGCCCAGATACGCAGTATTTT; length: 14; J: TRBJ2-3; size: few; V: TRBV3-1; D: -
CDR3: CASSITGELFF; DNA: TGTGCCAGCAGTATAACCGGGGAGCTGTTTTTT; length: 11; J: TRBJ2-2; size: many; V: TRBV28; D: -
CDR3: CASSYGPPGTGDLKLFF; DNA: TGTGCCAGCAGCTACGGGCCCCCCGGGACAGGGGACCTAAAACTGTTTTTT; length: 17; J: TRBJ1-4; size: many; V: TRBV6-5; D: TRBD1
CDR3: CSARGTGVASPLHF; DNA: TGCAGTGCTAGGGGGACAGGGGTGGCTTCACCCCTCCACTTT; length: 14; J: TRBJ1-6; size: few; V: TRBV20-1; D: TRBD1
CDR3: CASSLGLAGGQAQYF; DNA: TGTGCCAGCAGCTTGGGACTAGCGGGGGGCCAGGCCCAGTACTTC; length: 15; J: TRBJ2-5; size: few; V: TRBV7-2; D: TRBD2
CDR3: CAIREGGSPTDTQYF; DNA: TGTGCCATCAGGGAAGGAGGATCCCCCACAGATACGCAGTATTTT; length: 15; J: TRBJ2-3; size: -; V: TRBV10-3; D: -
CDR3: CASREGYRTGELFF; DNA: TGTGCCAGCCGAGAAGGGTATCGGACCGGGGAGCTGTTTTTT; length: 14; J: TRBJ2-2; size: many; V: TRBV27; D: -
CDR3: CASSPGRGADTQYF; DNA: TGTGCCAGCAGTCCCGGGCGGGGAGCCGATACGCAGTATTTT; length: 14; J: TRBJ2-3; size: -; V: TRBV9; D: -
CDR3: CASSKGLADYDTQYF; DNA: TGTGCCAGCAGCAAGGGACTAGCGGATTACGATACGCAGTATTTT; length: 15; J: TRBJ2-3; size: -; V: TRBV9; D: TRBD2
CDR3: CASSESEYQPQHF; DNA: TGTGCCAGCAGTGAAAGCGAATATCAGCCCCAGCATTTT; length: 13; J: TRBJ1-5; size: few; V: TRBV6-1; D: -